This T cell receptor (beta chain) is drawn from a study of post-analysis software for immune sequencing data. Overall study results and limits: The study found TRBV5-6, TRBV5-1 and TRBV20-1 among roughly 5 TRBV segments more frequent in patients than controls.

Presence of unique molecular identifiers characterized the TCR beta cDNA libraries. TCRdb reprocessed the PCR reads with MiXCR, giving one entry per CDR3 protein. The sample has 400,000 to 500,000 distinct CDR3 sequences; more than 30% are singletons. As to this clonotype: The antigen remains undetermined.

This CDR3 is 9 amino acids long. The sample consisted of blood. J is TRBJ2-7 and V is TRBV21-1; the D call TRBD1 from the table was never checked on the DNA. TRBV21-1 is a listed pseudogene. The TCR was taken from a girl between 2 and 10 years old with multiple sclerosis. The CDR3 region is CARRDRVYF. The CDR3 nucleotides are TGTGCCCGGAGGGACAGGGTGTACTTC.